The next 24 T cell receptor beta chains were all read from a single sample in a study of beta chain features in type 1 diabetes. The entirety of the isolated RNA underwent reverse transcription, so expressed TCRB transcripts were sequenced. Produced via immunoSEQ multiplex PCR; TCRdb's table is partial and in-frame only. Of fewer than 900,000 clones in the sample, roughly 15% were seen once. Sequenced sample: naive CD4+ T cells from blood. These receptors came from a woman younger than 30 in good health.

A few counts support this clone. CDR3 sequence (DNA): TGTGCCAGCAGCAGACGTGGGGCGGGAAAAAACAATGAGCAGTTCTTC. Translated, it gives CASSRRGAGKNNEQFF. The chain uses TRBV7-9 and TRBJ2-1, with D possibly being TRBD2 (6 bases). The V and J ends lost 5 bases and 5 bases respectively, with 19 bases between them. CDR1 and CDR2 from the germline V gene are SEHNR and FQNEAQ (reference sequence). CDR3 length: 16 residues.

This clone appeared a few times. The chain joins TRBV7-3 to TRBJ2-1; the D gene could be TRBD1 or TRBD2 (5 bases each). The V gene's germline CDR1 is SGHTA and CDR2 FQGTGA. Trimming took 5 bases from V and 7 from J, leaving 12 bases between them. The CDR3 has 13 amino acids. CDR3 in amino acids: CASSHGTENEQFF. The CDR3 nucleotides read TGTGCCAGCAGCCACGGGACCGAAAATGAGCAGTTCTTC.

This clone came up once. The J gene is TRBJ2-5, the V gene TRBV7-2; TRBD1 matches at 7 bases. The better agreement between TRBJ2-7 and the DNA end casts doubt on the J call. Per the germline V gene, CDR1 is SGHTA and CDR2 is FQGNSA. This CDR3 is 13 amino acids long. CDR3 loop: CASSRRQGGEQYF. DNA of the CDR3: TGTGCCAGCAGCCGGAGACAGGGCGGCGAGCAGTACTTC.

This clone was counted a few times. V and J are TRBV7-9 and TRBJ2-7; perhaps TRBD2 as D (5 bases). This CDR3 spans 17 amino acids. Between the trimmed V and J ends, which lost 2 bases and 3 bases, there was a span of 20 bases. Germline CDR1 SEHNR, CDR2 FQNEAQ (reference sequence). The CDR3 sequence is CASSLIASVGVGYEQYF. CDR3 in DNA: TGTGCCAGCAGCTTAATTGCGTCGGTGGGAGTGGGCTACGAGCAGTACTTC.

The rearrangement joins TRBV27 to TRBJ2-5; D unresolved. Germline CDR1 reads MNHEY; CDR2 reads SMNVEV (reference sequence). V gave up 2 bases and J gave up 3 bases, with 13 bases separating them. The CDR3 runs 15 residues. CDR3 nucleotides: TGTGCCAGCAGTTTAAGATATATAGGTGAAGAGACCCAGTACTTC. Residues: CASSLRYIGEETQYF.

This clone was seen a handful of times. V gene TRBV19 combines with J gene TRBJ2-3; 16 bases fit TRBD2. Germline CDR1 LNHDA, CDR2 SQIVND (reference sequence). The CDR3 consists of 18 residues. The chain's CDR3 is CASGLGLAGGRSTDTQYF. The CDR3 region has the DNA TGTGCGTCGGGGCTGGGACTAGCGGGAGGGAGGAGCACAGATACGCAGTATTTT.

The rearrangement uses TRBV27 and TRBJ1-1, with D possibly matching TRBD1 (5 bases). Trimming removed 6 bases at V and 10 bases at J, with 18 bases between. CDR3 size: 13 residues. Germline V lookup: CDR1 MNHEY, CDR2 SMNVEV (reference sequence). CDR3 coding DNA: TGTGCCAGCAGGGGCCCCGGGGATGGGGGAGCTTTCTTT. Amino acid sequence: CASRGPGDGGAFF.

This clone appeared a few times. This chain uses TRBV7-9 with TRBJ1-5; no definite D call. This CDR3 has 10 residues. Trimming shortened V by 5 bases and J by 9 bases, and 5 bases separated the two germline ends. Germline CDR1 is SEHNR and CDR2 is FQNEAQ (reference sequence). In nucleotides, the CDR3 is TGTGCCAGCAGCCCTGCGCCCCAGCATTTT. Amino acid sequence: CASSPAPQHF.

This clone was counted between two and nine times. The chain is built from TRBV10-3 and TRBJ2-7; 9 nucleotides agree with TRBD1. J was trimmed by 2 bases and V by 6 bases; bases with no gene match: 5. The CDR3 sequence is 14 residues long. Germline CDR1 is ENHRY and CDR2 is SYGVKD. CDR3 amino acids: CAIRDGTGPYEQYF. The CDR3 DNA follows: TGTGCCATCAGAGACGGGACAGGGCCCTACGAGCAGTACTTC.

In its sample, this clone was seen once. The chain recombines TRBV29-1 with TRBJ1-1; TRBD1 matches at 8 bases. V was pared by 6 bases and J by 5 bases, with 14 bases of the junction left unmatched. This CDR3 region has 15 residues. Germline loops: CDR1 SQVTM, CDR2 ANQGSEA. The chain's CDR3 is CSVVDREIFRTEAFF. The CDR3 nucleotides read TGCAGCGTGGTGGACAGGGAGATTTTCCGGACTGAAGCTTTCTTT.

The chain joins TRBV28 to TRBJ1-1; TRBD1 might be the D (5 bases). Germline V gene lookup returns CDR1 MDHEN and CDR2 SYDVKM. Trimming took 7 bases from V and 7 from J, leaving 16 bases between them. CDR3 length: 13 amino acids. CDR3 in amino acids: CASTHFPGLEAFF. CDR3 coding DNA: TGTGCCAGCACCCACTTCCCGGGACTTGAAGCTTTCTTT. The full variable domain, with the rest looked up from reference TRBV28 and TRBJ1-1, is DVKVTQSSRYLVKRTGEKVFLECVQDMDHENMFWYRQDPGLGLRLIYFSYDVKMKEKGDIPEGYSVSREKKERFSLILESASTNQTSMYLCASTHFPGLEAFFGQGTRLTVV.

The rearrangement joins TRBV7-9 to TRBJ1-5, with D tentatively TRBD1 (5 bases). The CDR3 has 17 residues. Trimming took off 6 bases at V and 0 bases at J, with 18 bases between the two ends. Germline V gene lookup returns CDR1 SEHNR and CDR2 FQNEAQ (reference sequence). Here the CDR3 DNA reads TGTGCCAGCAGTCCGGGACCTGTTCTGGATAGCAATCAGCCCCAGCATTTT. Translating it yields CASSPGPVLDSNQPQHF.

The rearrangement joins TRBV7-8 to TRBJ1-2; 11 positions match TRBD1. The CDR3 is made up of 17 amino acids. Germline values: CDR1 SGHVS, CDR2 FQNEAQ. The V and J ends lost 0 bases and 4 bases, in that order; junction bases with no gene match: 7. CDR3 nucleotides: TGTGCCAGCAGCTTAGCTGGACAGGGGGCGCTGGGCTATGGCTACACCTTC. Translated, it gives CASSLAGQGALGYGYTF.

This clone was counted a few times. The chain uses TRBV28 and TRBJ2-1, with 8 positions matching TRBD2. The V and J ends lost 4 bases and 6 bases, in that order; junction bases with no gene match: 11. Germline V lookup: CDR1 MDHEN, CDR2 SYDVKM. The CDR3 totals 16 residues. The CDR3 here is CASSSWVSGGPNEQFF. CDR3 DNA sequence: TGTGCCAGCAGTTCCTGGGTATCGGGAGGGCCCAATGAGCAGTTCTTC.

The CDR3 protein is CASIKGNEQFF. CDR3 bases: TGTGCCAGCATAAAGGGGAATGAGCAGTTCTTC. The chain has TRBV2 and TRBJ2-1, with TRBD1 as a possible D gene (5 bases). Per the germline V gene, CDR1 is SNHLY and CDR2 is FYNNEI. The V and J ends lost 7 bases and 7 bases respectively, with 8 bases between them. This CDR3 region has 11 residues.

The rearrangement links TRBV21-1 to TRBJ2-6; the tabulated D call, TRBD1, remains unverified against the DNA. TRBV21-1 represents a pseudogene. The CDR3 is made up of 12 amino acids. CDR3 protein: CASTRTGRLLTF. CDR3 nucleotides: TGTGCCAGCACCAGAACAGGGCGTCTCCTGACTTTC.

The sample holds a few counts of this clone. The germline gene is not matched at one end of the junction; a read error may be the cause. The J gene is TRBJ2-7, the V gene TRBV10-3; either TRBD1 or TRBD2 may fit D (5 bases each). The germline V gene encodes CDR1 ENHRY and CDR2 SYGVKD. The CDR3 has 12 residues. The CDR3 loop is CASSETGTLQYF. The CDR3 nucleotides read TGCGCCAGCAGTGAGACCGGGACCCTACAGTACTTC.

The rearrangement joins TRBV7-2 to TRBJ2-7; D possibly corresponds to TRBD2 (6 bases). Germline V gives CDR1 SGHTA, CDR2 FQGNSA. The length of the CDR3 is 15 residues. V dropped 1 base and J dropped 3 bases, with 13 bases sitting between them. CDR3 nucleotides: TGTGCCAGCAGCTTAGTTGTAGCGGCAGACTACGAGCAGTACTTC. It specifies CASSLVVAADYEQYF.

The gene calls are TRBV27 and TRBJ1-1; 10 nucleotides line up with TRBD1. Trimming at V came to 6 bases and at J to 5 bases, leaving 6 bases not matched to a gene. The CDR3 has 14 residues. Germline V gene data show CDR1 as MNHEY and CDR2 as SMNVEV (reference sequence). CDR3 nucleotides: TGTGCCAGCAGAAGGGACAGGGGTGGGACTGAAGCTTTCTTT. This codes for CASRRDRGGTEAFF.

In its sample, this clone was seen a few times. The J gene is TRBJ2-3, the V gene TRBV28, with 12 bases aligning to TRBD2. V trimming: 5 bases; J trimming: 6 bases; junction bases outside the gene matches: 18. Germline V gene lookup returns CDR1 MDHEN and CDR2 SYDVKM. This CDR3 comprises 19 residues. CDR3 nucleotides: TGTGCCAGCAGTCCATCCGACTGGACTAGCGGGAACCCTTCGGATACGCAGTATTTT. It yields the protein CASSPSDWTSGNPSDTQYF.

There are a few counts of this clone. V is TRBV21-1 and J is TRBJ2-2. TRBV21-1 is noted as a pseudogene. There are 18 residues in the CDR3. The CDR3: CASSKRVVSPKYTGELFF. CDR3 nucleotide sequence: TGTGCCAGCAGCAAAAGGGTCGTAAGCCCTAAATACACCGGGGAGCTGTTTTTT.

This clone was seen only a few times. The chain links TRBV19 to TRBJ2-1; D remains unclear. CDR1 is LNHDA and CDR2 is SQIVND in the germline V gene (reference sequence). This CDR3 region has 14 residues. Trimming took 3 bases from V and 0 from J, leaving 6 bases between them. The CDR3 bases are TGTGCCAGTAGTATGTTGATCTCCTACAATGAGCAGTTCTTC. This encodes CASSMLISYNEQFF.

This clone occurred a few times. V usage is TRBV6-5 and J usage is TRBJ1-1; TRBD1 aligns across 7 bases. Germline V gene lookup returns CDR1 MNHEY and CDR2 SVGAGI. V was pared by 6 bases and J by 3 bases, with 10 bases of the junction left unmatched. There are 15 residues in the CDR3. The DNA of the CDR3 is TGTGCCAGCAGGTACCAGGGGGGGCAGTACACTGAAGCTTTCTTT. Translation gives CASRYQGGQYTEAFF.

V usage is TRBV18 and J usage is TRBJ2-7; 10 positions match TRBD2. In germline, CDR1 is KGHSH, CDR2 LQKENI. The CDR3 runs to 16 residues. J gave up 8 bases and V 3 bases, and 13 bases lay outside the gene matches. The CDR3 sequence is CASSPNPRVAGGKQYF. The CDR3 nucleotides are TGTGCCAGCTCACCTAACCCCAGGGTAGCGGGAGGTAAGCAGTACTTC. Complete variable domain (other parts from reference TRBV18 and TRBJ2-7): NAGVMQNPRHLVRRRGQEARLRCSPMKGHSHVYWYRQLPEEGLKFMVYLQKENIIDESGMPKERFSAEFPKEGPSILRIQQVVRGDSAAYFCASSPNPRVAGGKQYFGPGTRLTVT.